These T cell receptor beta chains were read from a single sample in a study of beta chain features in type 1 diabetes. Data came from immunoSEQ multiplex PCR; TCRdb stores just in-frame clones and leaves some out. Of a few hundred thousand clones listed, roughly 25% are singletons. Sequenced input: naive CD4+ T cells from blood. The receptors were gathered from a woman in her twenties or thirties with type 1 diabetes. The conserved cysteine and the conserved F or W are not part of the CDR3 here. Each record gives: J gene, V gene, CDR3 protein.

>TRBJ1-1|TRBV30
ALDTMNTEAF
>TRBJ2-1|TRBV7-2
ASSLRGGQYNEQF
>TRBJ2-7|TRBV19
ASSSRQVNYEQY
>TRBJ2-3|TRBV7-2
ASSLAEADTQY
>TRBJ2-1|TRBV9
ASSIQGSSSYNEQF
>TRBJ1-2|TRBV2
ASSWGDANYGYT
>TRBJ2-7|TRBV28
ASSPPYRGNWGYEQY
>TRBJ1-1|TRBV30
AWSLQENTEAF
>TRBJ1-3|TRBV7-9
ASSLVGTGTGNTIY
>TRBJ1-1|TRBV9
ASSGLKDNPYTEAF
>TRBJ1-2|TRBV2
ASRDSNYGYT
>TRBJ2-1|TRBV4-1
ASSQAPDSSYNEQF
>TRBJ2-5|TRBV11-1
ASSPTSGRETQY
>TRBJ2-7|TRBV15
ATSRDTYEQY
>TRBJ1-1|TRBV29-1
SAVTLNTEAF
>TRBJ2-5|TRBV14
ASSHMGLADPGETQY